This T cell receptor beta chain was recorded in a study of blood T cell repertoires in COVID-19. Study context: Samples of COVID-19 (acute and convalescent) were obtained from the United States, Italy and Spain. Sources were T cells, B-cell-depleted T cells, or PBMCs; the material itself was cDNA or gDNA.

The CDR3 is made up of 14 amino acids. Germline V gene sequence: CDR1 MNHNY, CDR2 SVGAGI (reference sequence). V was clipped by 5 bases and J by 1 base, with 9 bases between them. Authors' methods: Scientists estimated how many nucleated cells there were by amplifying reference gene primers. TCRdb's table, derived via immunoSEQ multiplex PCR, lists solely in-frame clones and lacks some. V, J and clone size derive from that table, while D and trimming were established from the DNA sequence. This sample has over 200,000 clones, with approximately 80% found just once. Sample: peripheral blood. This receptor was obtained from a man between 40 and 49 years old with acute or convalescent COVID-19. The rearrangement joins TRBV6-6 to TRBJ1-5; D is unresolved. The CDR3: CASSPELSNQPQHF. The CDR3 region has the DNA TGTGCCAGCAGTCCGGAGTTAAGCAATCAGCCCCAGCATTTT.